Listed below are T cell receptor beta chains from one sample, sequenced in a study of Tregs in tolerant kidney transplant recipients. The table came from immunoSEQ multiplex PCR; TCRdb's copy has only in-frame clones and leaves some out. Here the sample spans under 50,000 clones, 75% to 95% being singletons. Sequencing used Tregs from blood. All receptors come from a human donor in good health. The CDR3 runs from the conserved cysteine through the conserved F or W. The order of the fields is D gene, V gene, clone size, J gene, CDR3 DNA, CDR3 protein. D genes are given only for firm matches. Not every row has a clone size; where given, it reads once, few, many or a size class.

>.|TRBV11-2|.|TRBJ1-4
TGTGCCAGCAGCTTAGTCCGGAATCCGTCGTCGGTCGAAAAACTGTTTTTT
CASSLVRNPSSVEKLFF
>TRBD1|TRBV15|.|TRBJ2-7
TGTGCCACCAGCAGACCCAATATCGGACAGGCCACCTACGAGCAGTACTTC
CATSRPNIGQATYEQYF
>TRBD2|TRBV7-9|.|TRBJ2-7
TGTGCCAGCAGCCTACTAGCGGGAGTTTACGAGCAGTACTTC
CASSLLAGVYEQYF
>TRBD2|TRBV27|.|TRBJ2-5
TGTGCCAGCAGTCGACTCAGGACTAGCGGGTTCCAAGAGACCCAGTACTTC
CASSRLRTSGFQETQYF
>.|TRBV25-1|.|TRBJ1-6
TGTGCCAGCAGTGCCCAACAAACCTGGGGTAATTCACCCCTCCACTTT
CASSAQQTWGNSPLHF
>.|TRBV5-1|.|TRBJ2-5
TGCGCCAGCGCCAAGGGGGGGAAGGGAGAGACCCAGTACTTC
CASAKGGKGETQYF
>.|TRBV9|.|TRBJ1-5
TGTGCCAGCAGCGTAGGTTTGGGGGATCAGCCCCAGCATTTT
CASSVGLGDQPQHF
>TRBD1|TRBV5-4|.|TRBJ1-1
TGTGCCAGCAGCTTAGGACAGGACGGAGCTTTCTTT
CASSLGQDGAFF
>.|TRBV30|once|TRBJ1-1
TGTGCCTGGAGCAGGGTAGGTAGGACGGGGACTGAAGCTTTCTTT
CAWSRVGRTGTEAFF
>.|TRBV9|.|TRBJ1-1
TGTGCCAGCAGCGAACGATCCGGGGCCATGAACACTGAAGCTTTCTTT
CASSERSGAMNTEAFF
>.|TRBV4-1|.|TRBJ1-6
TGCGCCAGCAGCCGAGCCTCCGAGGGGGGAGTTAATTCACCCCTCCACTTT
CASSRASEGGVNSPLHF
>.|TRBV5-1|once|TRBJ1-5
TGCGCCAGCAGCTTGGACTCCAGGGGAGCGGGTCAGCCCCAGCATTTT
CASSLDSRGAGQPQHF
>TRBD2|TRBV6-1|.|TRBJ2-7
TGTGCCAGCAATCTAGCGGGGGTTCAGAAGGAGCAGTACTTC
CASNLAGVQKEQYF
>.|TRBV5-1|.|TRBJ1-1
TGCGCCAGCAGCATTCGTGGGGTCACTGAAGCTTTCTTT
CASSIRGVTEAFF
>.|TRBV5-1|.|TRBJ2-2
TGCGCCAGCAGCTTGCGAAGAATGGACACCGGGGAGCTGTTTTTT
CASSLRRMDTGELFF